These 15 T cell receptor beta chains were sequenced from one sample in a study of blood T cell repertoires in COVID-19. TCRdb's table, derived via immunoSEQ multiplex PCR, lists solely in-frame clones and lacks some. The table lists 160,000 or so clones, roughly 89% of them singletons. Sequences were obtained from peripheral blood. The source of these receptors is a woman between 65 and 79 years old with COVID-19, enrolled during active disease.

This clone was counted a few times. J is TRBJ1-4 and V is TRBV3-1 (or the pseudogene TRBV3-2); unclear D gene. This CDR3 contains 13 residues. Looked up from germline, CDR1 is LGHDT and CDR2 is YNNKEL (reference sequence). Trimming left V 2 bases short and J 4 bases short, with 5 bases between. As DNA, the CDR3 is TGTGCCAGCAGCCAAAGCGTTAATGAAAAACTGTTTTTT. Translated: CASSQSVNEKLFF.

V is TRBV12-3 or TRBV12-4 and J is TRBJ1-1, with TRBD1 identical over 8 bases. The V gene end was trimmed by 9 bases and the J gene end by 6 bases; junction bases not matched to a gene: 9. The length of the CDR3 is 13 residues. This CDR3 is CASSQGAPSEAFF. The CDR3 DNA reads as TGTGCCAGTTCTCAGGGGGCGCCTTCTGAAGCTTTCTTT.

CDR3 sequence: CAKKTGDGEKLFF. In DNA, the CDR3 is TGTGCCAAAAAGACAGGGGATGGGGAAAAACTGTTTTTT. The chain employs TRBV10-3 and TRBJ1-4; 8 positions match TRBD1. Germline V CDR1 and CDR2: ENHRY, SYGVKD. V was pared by 10 bases and J by 8 bases, with 9 bases of the junction left unmatched. CDR3 length: 13 residues.

This chain links TRBV7-3 with TRBJ2-3, with TRBD2 matching over 8 bases. V was pared by 5 bases and J by 3 bases, with 10 bases of the junction left unmatched. This CDR3 has 16 amino acids. Germline loops: CDR1 SGHTA, CDR2 FQGTGA. The CDR3 sequence is CASSPRAGDGTDTQYF. The DNA of the CDR3 is TGTGCCAGCAGCCCCCGAGCGGGGGATGGGACAGATACGCAGTATTTT.

The CDR3 spells CASSQVWGDSPLHF. The CDR3, as DNA: TGTGCCAGCAGCCAAGTTTGGGGGGATTCACCCCTCCACTTT. This chain links TRBV3-1 (or the pseudogene TRBV3-2) with TRBJ1-6, with D possibly being TRBD1 (5 bases). V was trimmed by 1 base and J by 8 bases, leaving 9 bases between them. The CDR3 contains 14 residues. Germline CDR1 is LGHDT and CDR2 is YNNKEL (reference sequence).

The CDR3 loop reads CAISGQGWELFF. The CDR3, as DNA: TGTGCCATCAGTGGACAGGGTTGGGAGCTGTTTTTT. The rearrangement joins TRBV10-3 to TRBJ2-2; TRBD1 matches 7 bases. CDR1 and CDR2 (germline): ENHRY, SYGVKD. The CDR3 runs 12 residues. The J segment lost 9 bases and the V segment lost 4 bases, leaving 2 bases of the junction unmatched.

The V gene is TRBV5-4, the J gene TRBJ2-2, with D possibly matching TRBD1 (7 bases). The V gene's germline CDR1 is SGHNT and CDR2 YYREEE (reference sequence). This CDR3 is built from 16 residues. Trimming shortened V by 3 bases and J by 2 bases, and 14 bases separated the two germline ends. CDR3 sequence reads: CASSSGGQRNTGELFF. In DNA, the CDR3 is TGTGCCAGCAGCTCCGGGGGACAGAGAAACACCGGGGAGCTGTTTTTT.

The chain joins TRBV6-5 to TRBJ2-3; 9 bases are shared with TRBD2. CDR3 length: 14 amino acids. CDR1 and CDR2 (germline): MNHEY, SVGAGI. The junction had 8 bases not matched to a gene; V was cut back by 11 bases and J by 2 bases. For the CDR3, the DNA is TGTGCCTCAACTCCGGGACTAGCCACAGATACGCAGTATTTT. Translating gives CASTPGLATDTQYF.

This clone showed up just once. The V gene is TRBV4-1, the J gene TRBJ1-4; tentatively, D is TRBD1 (5 bases). This CDR3 comprises 14 residues. CDR1 is MGHRA, CDR2 YSYEKL, per germline. With 3 bases removed from V and 2 bases from J, the gap between germline ends came to 7 bases. The CDR3 reads CASSHGATNEKLFF. The CDR3, as DNA: TGCGCCAGCAGCCATGGGGCCACTAATGAAAAACTGTTTTTT.

This clone was detected only once. The DNA for the CDR3 is TGTGCCAGCAGTGAATATTACTCGGCCCGCCGGGGGACAAACACCATATATTTT. It yields the protein CASSEYYSARRGTNTIYF. The chain employs TRBV25-1 and TRBJ1-3, with a weak D call TRBD1 (5 bases). Germline V lookup: CDR1 MGHDK, CDR2 SYGVNS. This CDR3 spans 18 amino acids. V lost 0 bases, J lost 6 bases, and 21 bases lay in between.

This clone turned up a few times. The gene calls are TRBV27 and TRBJ1-6, with D perhaps TRBD1 (5 bases). The CDR3 length is 14 residues. V lost 4 bases and J lost 4, with 8 bases in between. From germline, CDR1 is MNHEY and CDR2 SMNVEV (reference sequence). This chain's CDR3 is CASSSRQYNSPLHF. The CDR3 DNA follows: TGTGCCAGCAGTTCCCGACAGTATAATTCACCCCTCCACTTT.

The genes are TRBV6-1 and TRBJ2-7; D not resolved. The CDR3 is 13 residues long. Germline loops: CDR1 MNHNS, CDR2 SASEGT. V dropped 4 bases and J dropped 0 bases, with 7 bases sitting between them. For the CDR3, the DNA is TGTGCCAGCAGTGTAGCAGCCTCCTACGAGCAGTACTTC. It yields the protein CASSVAASYEQYF.

The rearrangement links TRBV18 to TRBJ1-5; D gene unclear. The germline V and J ends were trimmed by 2 bases and 5 bases, with 10 bases remaining between them. This CDR3 is built from 14 residues. Looked up from germline, CDR1 is KGHSH and CDR2 is LQKENI. The CDR3 DNA sequence: TGTGCCAGCTCACCAGTAGACACTGATCAGCCCCAGCATTTT. Amino acid sequence: CASSPVDTDQPQHF.

The chain has TRBV5-1 and TRBJ2-1, with 10 bases identical to TRBD1. Germline V lookup: CDR1 SGHRS, CDR2 YFSETQ. V was pared by 1 base and J by 5 bases, with 6 bases of the junction left unmatched. This CDR3 has 16 residues. CDR3 sequence reads: CASSLYGDRGHNEQFF. Here the CDR3 DNA reads TGCGCCAGCAGCTTGTATGGGGACAGGGGCCACAATGAGCAGTTCTTC. Complete variable domain (other parts from reference TRBV5-1 and TRBJ2-1): KAGVTQTPRYLIKTRGQQVTLSCSPISGHRSVSWYQQTPGQGLQFLFEYFSETQRNKGNFPGRFSGRQFSNSRSEMNVSTLELGDSALYLCASSLYGDRGHNEQFFGPGTRLTVL.

This chain links TRBV6-5 with TRBJ2-7; the D gene is possibly TRBD1 (6 bases). Per germline, CDR1 MNHEY and CDR2 SVGAGI. Trimming stripped 11 bases from V and 1 base from J, with 12 bases between. The CDR3 is 12 amino acids. In DNA form, the CDR3 reads TGTGCCGGGCAACAGGGATCCTACGAGCAGTACTTC. It translates to CAGQQGSYEQYF.